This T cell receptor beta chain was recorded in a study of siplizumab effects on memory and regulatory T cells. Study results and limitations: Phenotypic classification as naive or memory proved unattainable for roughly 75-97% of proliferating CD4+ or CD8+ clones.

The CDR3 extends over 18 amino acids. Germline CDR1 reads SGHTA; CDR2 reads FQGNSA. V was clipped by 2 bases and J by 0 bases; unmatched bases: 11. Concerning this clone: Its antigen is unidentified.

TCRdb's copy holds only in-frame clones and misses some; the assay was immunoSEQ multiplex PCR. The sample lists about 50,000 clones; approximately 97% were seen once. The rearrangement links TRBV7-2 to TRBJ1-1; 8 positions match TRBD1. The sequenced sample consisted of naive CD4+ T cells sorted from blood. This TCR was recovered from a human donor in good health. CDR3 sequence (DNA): TGTGCCAGCAGCTTAAACCTCCAGGGGGCGGCCATGAACACTGAAGCTTTCTTT. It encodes CASSLNLQGAAMNTEAFF. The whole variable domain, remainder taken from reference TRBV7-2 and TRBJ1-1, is GAGVSQSPSNKVTEKGKDVELRCDPISGHTALYWYRQSLGQGLEFLIYFQGNSAPDKSGLPSDRFSAERTGGSVSTLTIQRTQQEDSAVYLCASSLNLQGAAMNTEAFFGQGTRLTVV.